The present T cell receptor beta chain was sequenced within a study of Ad26.COV2.S vaccination and SARS-CoV-2 variants. CDR3 size: 14 residues. The germline V gene encodes CDR1 SQVTM and CDR2 ANQGSEA. Trimming removed 4 bases at V and 5 bases at J, with 18 bases between. Profiled with immunoSEQ multiplex PCR; TCRdb holds only in-frame clones, not every one. Of 350,000 to 450,000 clones in the sample, just over 90% were seen once. The V gene is TRBV29-1, the J gene TRBJ2-7; D is unclear. The input for sequencing was peripheral blood, taken after recovery from COVID-19. The TCR sequence derives from a human donor who had recovered from COVID-19. The CDR3 loop reads CSVGPRTPPDEQYF. In nucleotides, the CDR3 is TGCAGCGTTGGGCCTCGGACCCCCCCCGACGAGCAGTACTTC.